This T cell receptor beta chain was documented in a study of T cell responses to AZD1222 COVID-19 vaccine. This CDR3 region has 14 residues. Trimming removed 3 bases at V and 4 bases at J, with 10 bases between. Germline V gene sequence: CDR1 WSHSY, CDR2 SAAADI. Second doses that came at about 4 or about 12 weeks were put together. Some clones are missing from TCRdb's copy, which holds only in-frame ones; the method was immunoSEQ multiplex PCR. The sample has under 170,000 clones; more than 85% are singletons. Sequencing used peripheral blood, obtained 28 days after the second AZD1222 dose. V gene TRBV10-2 combines with J gene TRBJ1-5, with a possible D match to TRBD1 (6 bases). The clonotype comes from an adult who received the AZD1222 COVID-19 vaccine. CDR3 in amino acids: CASSDRQANQPQHF. For the CDR3, the DNA is TGCGCCAGCAGTGATAGACAGGCAAATCAGCCCCAGCATTTT.